Below, 14 T cell receptor beta chains from the same sample are listed, as sequenced in a study of response to subunit inactivated influenza vaccine. One entry per CDR3 protein results from TCRdb running MiXCR on the RT-PCR reads. Seen here are more than 500,000 distinct CDR3 sequences, approximately 10% observed once, and the top ten hold approximately 10%. These data were likewise used in another study, on T cells expressing NK-cell markers. This second report adds: TCR beta cDNA was made by 5'RACE template switching with UMIs.

The source material was PBMCs from blood, sampled on the day of vaccination. These receptors were collected from a man aged 45-65 years who received an inactivated influenza vaccine.

The chain combines TRBV30 with TRBJ1-1; TRBD1 is a possible D gene (6 bases). CDR3 length equals 14 residues. The V and J ends lost 4 bases and 1 base respectively, with 13 bases between them. The germline gives CDR1 GTSNPN, CDR2 SVGIG (reference sequence). In nucleotides, the CDR3 is TGTGCCTGGACAAACAGGGAACCGAACACTGAAGCTTTCTTT. Protein: CAWTNREPNTEAFF.

This clonotype was detected a few times. This rearrangement joins TRBV5-6 to TRBJ2-1; 7 bases align to TRBD2. This CDR3 has 18 residues. With 4 bases clipped from V and 9 bases from J, the junction kept 22 bases outside the gene matches. Germline-derived CDR1 and CDR2 are SGHDT and YYEEEE. In DNA form, the CDR3 reads TGTGCCAGCAGCCCACGGGACTCCACTCCGGGGGGAACTAGTGAGCAGTTCTTC. This codes for CASSPRDSTPGGTSEQFF.

The genes are TRBV20-1 and TRBJ2-7, with D possibly being TRBD2 (5 bases). CDR3 length equals 14 residues. Trimming removed 1 base from V and 0 bases from J, with 10 bases in between. Germline V gene lookup returns CDR1 DFQATT and CDR2 SNEGSKA (reference sequence). The CDR3, as DNA: TGCAGTGCTAGAGCCCCAGCGGCCTCCTACGAGCAGTACTTC. Amino acid sequence: CSARAPAASYEQYF.

The chain couples TRBV5-1 to TRBJ2-3; TRBD1 is a possible D gene (6 bases). CDR1 is SGHRS, CDR2 YFSETQ, per germline. The V and J ends lost 4 bases and 3 bases respectively, with 12 bases between them. The CDR3 is 14 amino acids. Written as DNA, the CDR3 is TGCGCCAGCAGCAATGAAGGGGGAACAGATACGCAGTATTTT. It encodes CASSNEGGTDTQYF.

This chain links TRBV10-3 with TRBJ2-1; D gene ambiguous. CDR3 length equals 12 residues. Trimming shortened V by 3 bases and J by 16 bases, and 16 bases separated the two germline ends. CDR1 is ENHRY, CDR2 SYGVKD, per germline. The CDR3 protein is CAISDNYSAVFF. The DNA of the CDR3 is TGTGCCATCAGTGATAACTACTCGGCGGTATTCTTC.

This clonotype was seen a handful of times. The gene calls are TRBV5-1 and TRBJ2-7, with TRBD2 matching 7 bases. In germline, CDR1 is SGHRS, CDR2 YFSETQ. The CDR3 has 14 residues. V lost 5 bases and J lost 4; bases outside the gene matches: 9. CDR3 coding DNA: TGCGCCAGCAGATACGTGGGGGGGAAGTACGAGCAGTACTTC. It codes for CASRYVGGKYEQYF. The full variable domain, its missing parts supplied by reference TRBV5-1 and TRBJ2-7, is KAGVTQTPRYLIKTRGQQVTLSCSPISGHRSVSWYQQTPGQGLQFLFEYFSETQRNKGNFPGRFSGRQFSNSRSEMNVSTLELGDSALYLCASRYVGGKYEQYFGPGTRLTVT.

The gene calls are TRBV28 and TRBJ2-1; either TRBD1 or TRBD2 may supply D (7 bases each). Trimming took 7 bases from V and 6 from J, leaving 22 bases between them. The CDR3 has 16 residues. Germline loops: CDR1 MDHEN, CDR2 SYDVKM. The CDR3 region is CASTPRGLAVSNEQFF. In nucleotides, the CDR3 is TGTGCCAGCACTCCTAGGGGGCTAGCGGTATCCAATGAGCAGTTCTTC. The full variable domain, rest sourced from reference TRBV28 and TRBJ2-1, is DVKVTQSSRYLVKRTGEKVFLECVQDMDHENMFWYRQDPGLGLRLIYFSYDVKMKEKGDIPEGYSVSREKKERFSLILESASTNQTSMYLCASTPRGLAVSNEQFFGPGTRLTVL.

This clonotype has a handful of counts. The chain employs TRBV6-1 and TRBJ2-5; 11 bases align to TRBD2. CDR3 length: 15 amino acids. Per the germline V gene, CDR1 is MNHNS and CDR2 is SASEGT. V shed 4 bases and J 5 bases; nucleotides not matched to a gene: 6. The CDR3 DNA follows: TGTGCCAGCAGTGGGGGACTAGCGGTGGTGGAGACCCAGTACTTC. Protein: CASSGGLAVVETQYF.

V gene TRBV12-3 or TRBV12-4 combines with J gene TRBJ2-1, with D tentatively TRBD1 or TRBD2 (6 bases each). V lost 6 bases and J 10 bases, leaving 13 bases between the germline ends. The CDR3 sequence is 12 residues long. DNA for the CDR3: TGTGCCAGCAGCCGGGGGCGGGTCGAGCAGTTCTTC. Protein sequence: CASSRGRVEQFF.

The rearrangement joins TRBV30 to TRBJ2-5, with 7 bases aligning to TRBD2. Germline CDR1 GTSNPN, CDR2 SVGIG (reference sequence). This CDR3 region has 12 residues. Losses at the gene ends were 4 bases for V and 3 bases for J; bases not matched to a gene: 2. Here the CDR3 reads CAWTSGKETQYF. The CDR3 DNA reads as TGTGCCTGGACTAGCGGAAAAGAGACCCAGTACTTC. Supplemented by reference TRBV30 and TRBJ2-5, the full variable domain reads SQTIHQWPATLVQPVGSPLSLECTVEGTSNPNLYWYRQAAGRGLQLLFYSVGIGQISSEVPQNLSASRPQDRQFILSSKKLLLSDSGFYLCAWTSGKETQYFGPGTRLLVL.

In this sample, this clonotype turned up once. The chain has TRBV20-1 and TRBJ2-3; 11 bases line up with TRBD2. The V gene's germline CDR1 is DFQATT and CDR2 SNEGSKA (reference sequence). The CDR3 length is 17 residues. V shed 5 bases, J shed 0 bases, and the junction held 10 bases outside the gene matches. CDR3 DNA: TGCAGTGCTCCTGCTAGCGGGGGGACCCTTAGCACAGATACGCAGTATTTT. As protein: CSAPASGGTLSTDTQYF.

The rearrangement links TRBV7-2 to TRBJ2-7, with 14 bases identical to TRBD2. J lost 5 bases, V lost 5 bases, and 11 bases had no gene match. The CDR3 spans 17 residues. Germline V gene lookup returns CDR1 SGHTA and CDR2 FQGNSA. The chain's CDR3 is CASSITGTSGSEDEQYF. The CDR3, as DNA: TGTGCCAGCAGCATTACCGGGACTAGCGGGAGTGAAGACGAGCAGTACTTC.

This clonotype was found a few times. V gene TRBV5-1 combines with J gene TRBJ2-2; no reliable D call. CDR1 SGHRS and CDR2 YFSETQ come from the germline V gene. V lost 0 bases, J lost 4 bases, and 10 bases lay in between. The CDR3 has 15 amino acids. The CDR3 region is CASSLVKVSTGELFF. DNA of the CDR3: TGCGCCAGCAGCTTGGTAAAGGTTAGCACCGGGGAGCTGTTTTTT.

This chain links TRBV29-1 with TRBJ1-1; possible D gene TRBD1, 5 bases. This CDR3 spans 13 amino acids. V lost 4 bases and J lost 4, with 13 bases in between. Germline CDR1 reads SQVTM; CDR2 reads ANQGSEA. CDR3 DNA sequence: TGCAGCGTTGTAGGGCAGGGAGCCACTGAAGCTTTCTTT. Translating it yields CSVVGQGATEAFF.